This passage covers 26 T cell receptor beta chains from one sample sequenced in a study of control samples from healthy donors and cancer patients. TCRdb's copy holds only in-frame clones and misses some; the assay was immunoSEQ multiplex PCR. The data contain about 120,000 clones, about 88% of them seen just once; the ten biggest clones take up about 2.1%. The specimen sequenced was blood. These receptors were collected from a woman in her seventies in good health.

This chain uses TRBV9 with TRBJ1-1; perhaps TRBD1 as D (5 bases). Germline assignment: CDR1 SGDLS and CDR2 YYNGEE. V dropped 3 bases and J dropped 5 bases, with 14 bases sitting between them. The CDR3 is 14 residues long. CDR3 in DNA: TGTGCCAGCAGCGCCGGAGAGGGGAGGACTGAAGCTTTCTTT. It specifies CASSAGEGRTEAFF.

The chain employs TRBV19 and TRBJ2-5; D gene unclear. This CDR3 spans 11 amino acids. Germline CDR1 LNHDA, CDR2 SQIVND (reference sequence). The ends were cut back, 5 bases at V and 11 bases at J, with 12 bases in the middle. The CDR3 spells CASSSGPAQYF. CDR3 in DNA: TGTGCCAGTAGTTCGGGCCCGGCGCAGTACTTC.

The chain couples TRBV6-6 to TRBJ1-2; 7 bases are shared with TRBD1. The CDR3 consists of 13 residues. V lost 5 bases to trimming and J lost 5 bases; unmatched junction nucleotides: 5. Per germline, CDR1 MNHNY and CDR2 SVGAGI (reference sequence). The CDR3 is CASSRGQAYGYTF. The CDR3 DNA reads as TGTGCCAGCAGTCGCGGACAGGCTTATGGCTACACCTTC.

The CDR3 nucleotides read TGTGCCAGTAGCCCCTCCGGCAGGATGCGTGAAAAACTGTTTTTT. This translates into CASSPSGRMREKLFF. This chain joins TRBV19 and TRBJ1-4; D ambiguous. Trimming removed 6 bases at V and 7 bases at J, with 18 bases between. The CDR3 runs 15 residues. Germline values: CDR1 LNHDA, CDR2 SQIVND (reference sequence).

V and J are TRBV5-1 and TRBJ1-2; D gene uncertain. The CDR3 totals 15 residues. The germline gives CDR1 SGHRS, CDR2 YFSETQ. The V end lost 3 bases, the J end lost 0 bases, and 12 bases lay between the germline ends. CDR3 coding DNA: TGCGCCAGCAGCTCTTTCGACGGCACTAACTATGGCTACACCTTC. Its translation: CASSSFDGTNYGYTF.

V and J are TRBV7-6 and TRBJ1-2; 7 nucleotides align to TRBD1. The CDR3 runs 16 residues. Germline CDR1 and CDR2: SGHVS and FNYEAQ. V was clipped by 5 bases and J by 0 bases; unmatched bases: 9. Here the CDR3 DNA reads TGTGCCAGCAGCCGAGGGGGCGGGCTGACTAACTATGGCTACACCTTC. This encodes CASSRGGGLTNYGYTF.

The chain links TRBV29-1 to TRBJ1-1; no definite D call. V gave up 6 bases and J gave up 0 bases, with 8 bases separating them. The CDR3 length is 12 residues. Looked up from germline, CDR1 is SQVTM and CDR2 is ANQGSEA. The CDR3 DNA reads TGCAGCGTAGAGATAATGAACACTGAAGCTTTCTTT. Translation: CSVEIMNTEAFF.

This rearrangement joins TRBV11-2 to TRBJ2-7, with 8 nucleotides matching TRBD1. Germline V gives CDR1 SGHAT, CDR2 FQNNGV. V trimming: 5 bases; J trimming: 2 bases; junction bases outside the gene matches: 8. The length of the CDR3 is 15 residues. CDR3 protein: CASSLTGGQTYEQYF. CDR3 coding DNA: TGTGCCAGCAGCCTCACAGGGGGACAAACCTACGAGCAGTACTTC.

This clone was counted a few times. This chain links TRBV10-3 with TRBJ1-2, with TRBD1 identical over 8 bases. This CDR3 is built from 13 residues. The J segment lost 7 bases and the V segment lost 4 bases, leaving 5 bases of the junction unmatched. Germline CDR1 reads ENHRY; CDR2 reads SYGVKD. Here the CDR3 reads CAISAGGPSGYTF. CDR3 in DNA: TGTGCCATCAGTGCAGGGGGCCCCAGTGGCTACACCTTC.

The chain couples TRBV10-2 to TRBJ2-3, with TRBD2 matching over 12 bases. The CDR3 extends over 17 amino acids. Germline CDR1 is WSHSY and CDR2 is SAAADI. Unmatched junction bases numbered 7, after V lost 6 bases and J lost 0 bases. The CDR3 DNA reads TGCGCCAGCAGGAAGACTAGCGGGGGAGTTAGCACAGATACGCAGTATTTT. It yields the protein CASRKTSGGVSTDTQYF.

This sequence joins TRBV10-3 and TRBJ2-5; TRBD2 aligns across 8 bases. From germline, CDR1 is ENHRY and CDR2 SYGVKD. The length of the CDR3 is 15 residues. Losses at the gene ends were 0 bases for V and 5 bases for J; bases not matched to a gene: 5. CDR3 sequence (DNA): TGTGCCATCAGTGAGTCTTTCGCTAGCGGGGAGACCCAGTACTTC. It encodes CAISESFASGETQYF.

In the case of this clone: Distinct nucleotide sequences in the sample also encode this CDR3. The rearrangement uses TRBV4-1 and TRBJ1-2; D unresolved. V lost 6 bases and J 4 bases, leaving 30 bases between the germline ends. The germline CDR1 and CDR2 sequences are MGHRA and YSYEKL. This CDR3 has 19 residues. This CDR3 is CASRPPTALGRQPFYGYTF. CDR3 bases: TGCGCCAGCAGACCCCCAACCGCCCTCGGGCGGCAGCCCTTCTATGGCTACACCTTC.

The chain has TRBV6-4 and TRBJ2-1, with D hard to call. CDR1 MRHNA and CDR2 SNTAGT come from the germline V gene. The CDR3 spans 16 residues. The V gene lost 0 bases and the J gene lost 5 bases, with 14 bases spanning the gap. The CDR3 DNA follows: TGTGCCAGCAGTGACTCGGCGGCAGTTGGGGACAATGAGCAGTTCTTC. It codes for CASSDSAAVGDNEQFF.

The CDR3 protein is CASSLWGTASSYEQYF. Written as DNA, the CDR3 is TGTGCCAGCAGTTTATGGGGGACAGCGAGCTCCTACGAGCAGTACTTC. V usage is TRBV28 and J usage is TRBJ2-7, with 7 bases that match TRBD1. J lost 0 bases, V lost 0 bases, and 5 bases had no gene match. Germline CDR1 reads MDHEN; CDR2 reads SYDVKM. The CDR3 is made up of 16 amino acids.

This chain links TRBV19 with TRBJ2-1, with D possibly matching TRBD2 (5 bases). The CDR3 has 15 residues. Germline CDR1 is LNHDA and CDR2 is SQIVND (reference sequence). The V gene lost 5 bases and the J gene lost 6 bases, with 17 bases spanning the gap. The CDR3 DNA reads as TGTGCCAGTAGTTCCGGGCCCGGCGGGCTCAATGAGCAGTTCTTC. It yields the protein CASSSGPGGLNEQFF.

The rearrangement uses TRBV27 and TRBJ1-6, with a tentative D call TRBD1 (6 bases). CDR3 length: 13 residues. The V gene lost 4 bases and the J gene lost 15 bases, with 16 bases spanning the gap. Germline V CDR1 and CDR2: MNHEY, SMNVEV (reference sequence). In DNA, the CDR3 is TGTGCCAGCAGTTCGCCGGAGGGGGGGAACCTCCACTTT. Its translation: CASSSPEGGNLHF.

The J gene is TRBJ1-2, the V gene TRBV4-1, with TRBD1 matching 7 bases. CDR3 length equals 15 residues. V was clipped by 4 bases and J by 7 bases; unmatched bases: 12. Germline V gives CDR1 MGHRA, CDR2 YSYEKL. The CDR3 region is CASSRTEAGGGGYTF. The DNA of the CDR3 is TGCGCCAGCAGCCGCACCGAGGCAGGGGGGGGTGGCTACACCTTC.

The genes are TRBV18 and TRBJ2-7; TRBD1 matches at 11 bases. The CDR3 is made up of 16 amino acids. Trimming at V came to 7 bases and at J to 1 base, leaving 9 bases not matched to a gene. Germline V CDR1 and CDR2: KGHSH, LQKENI. CDR3 residues: CASLPGQGGPSYEQYF. The CDR3 nucleotides are TGTGCCAGCTTACCGGGACAGGGGGGACCATCCTACGAGCAGTACTTC.

This clone showed up just a few times. The genes are TRBV2 and TRBJ1-1; 9 nucleotides line up with TRBD1. The CDR3 runs to 16 residues. Per germline, CDR1 SNHLY and CDR2 FYNNEI. J lost 3 bases, V lost 5 bases, and 10 bases had no gene match. CDR3 amino acids: CASSNTRTGEDTEAFF. The CDR3 DNA follows: TGTGCCAGCAGTAATACCCGGACAGGGGAAGACACTGAAGCTTTCTTT.

V and J are TRBV9 and TRBJ2-2; D ambiguous. The CDR3 is made up of 14 amino acids. From germline, CDR1 is SGDLS and CDR2 YYNGEE. The ends were cut back, 4 bases at V and 5 bases at J, with 12 bases in the middle. The CDR3 sequence: CASSSTLGTGELFF. In nucleotides, the CDR3 is TGTGCCAGCAGCAGCACCCTCGGGACCGGGGAGCTGTTTTTT.

Concerning this clone: The junction and the germline gene differ at one end; a read error may be behind it. The sample has other DNA sequences that encode this CDR3 too. The rearrangement links TRBV5-1 to TRBJ2-7; TRBD1 agrees at 7 bases. The germline V gene encodes CDR1 SGHRS and CDR2 YFSETQ. The CDR3 has 14 amino acids. The CDR3 coding sequence is TGCGCCAGCAGCTTGGGAGTCAGGGGGTACGAGCAGTATTTC. The encoded protein is CASSLGVRGYEQYF.

The chain has TRBV5-6 and TRBJ1-1; D gene unclear. Per germline, CDR1 SGHDT and CDR2 YYEEEE. This CDR3 contains 13 residues. V was shortened by 4 bases and J by 8 bases, with 15 bases between the two germline ends. CDR3 sequence reads: CASSPDSLEEAFF. The CDR3 DNA reads TGTGCCAGCAGCCCAGACTCCCTCGAGGAAGCTTTCTTT.

The chain couples TRBV2 to TRBJ2-1, with 14 bases identical to TRBD2. Germline V gene sequence: CDR1 SNHLY, CDR2 FYNNEI. The V gene end was trimmed by 6 bases and the J gene end by 8 bases; junction bases not matched to a gene: 6. This CDR3 spans 15 amino acids. This CDR3 is CASSGTSGGIDEQFF. The CDR3 DNA reads TGTGCCAGCAGCGGGACTAGCGGGGGTATCGATGAGCAGTTCTTC.

This chain links TRBV5-1 with TRBJ2-1; D unclear. Trimming stripped 2 bases from V and 0 bases from J, with 9 bases between. Germline CDR1 is SGHRS and CDR2 is YFSETQ. The CDR3 spans 15 residues. The DNA for the CDR3 is TGCGCCAGCAGCTTACTTAGCAACTCCTACAATGAGCAGTTCTTC. Translating it yields CASSLLSNSYNEQFF.

This chain joins TRBV7-9 and TRBJ1-1, with D perhaps matching TRBD1 (6 bases). The CDR3 has 14 amino acids. The germline V gene encodes CDR1 SEHNR and CDR2 FQNEAQ (reference sequence). Deletions cut 4 bases from V and 1 base from J, with 10 bases between. As DNA, the CDR3 is TGTGCCAGCAGCTCCGGGACACCGAACACTGAAGCTTTCTTT. As protein: CASSSGTPNTEAFF.

The chain carries TRBV5-1 and TRBJ1-2; D possibly corresponds to TRBD1 (6 bases). Germline lookup yields CDR1 SGHRS and CDR2 YFSETQ. The ends were cut back, 0 bases at V and 5 bases at J, with 11 bases in the middle. The CDR3 consists of 14 residues. DNA for the CDR3: TGCGCCAGCAGCTTGGATTCAGGGGAATATGGCTACACCTTC. Amino acid sequence: CASSLDSGEYGYTF.